Below are 8 T cell receptor beta chains sequenced from a single sample in a study of cytomegalovirus exposure and HLA in healthy donors. Primers: 60 Vbeta forward and 13 Jbeta reverse. Profiled with immunoSEQ multiplex PCR; TCRdb holds only in-frame clones, not every one. The data contain approximately 300,000 clones, roughly four fifths of them seen just once; the ten biggest clones take up about 2%. Input material: PBMCs. The source of these receptors is a woman between 40 and 55 years old in good health and CMV-seropositive.

This clone has only a few counts. The chain combines TRBV29-1 with TRBJ1-2; 7 bases fit TRBD1. The J segment lost 6 bases and the V segment lost 7 bases, leaving 11 bases of the junction unmatched. The germline gives CDR1 SQVTM, CDR2 ANQGSEA. This CDR3 contains 13 residues. In DNA form, the CDR3 reads TGCAGCGCACCACTCAGGGGGGAGGATGGCTACACCTTC. This encodes CSAPLRGEDGYTF.

The CDR3 loop reads CAISEPIQGAHQPQHF. The CDR3 DNA sequence: TGTGCCATCAGTGAGCCCATACAGGGGGCCCATCAGCCCCAGCATTTT. The chain uses TRBV10-3 and TRBJ1-5; 9 bases align to TRBD1. Trimming at V came to 2 bases and at J to 5 bases, leaving 7 bases not matched to a gene. This CDR3 spans 16 amino acids. Germline V lookup: CDR1 ENHRY, CDR2 SYGVKD.

The chain combines TRBV4-1 with TRBJ2-2, with 9 bases fitting TRBD2. With V trimmed by 6 bases and J by 8 bases, 13 bases remained unmatched. Per the germline V gene, CDR1 is MGHRA and CDR2 is YSYEKL. This CDR3 spans 16 amino acids. CDR3 sequence: CASRGAREGRAGELFF. CDR3 bases: TGCGCCAGCAGGGGCGCGCGGGAGGGTCGTGCTGGGGAGCTGTTTTTT.

The genes are TRBV10-3 and TRBJ1-2; D not certain. Germline CDR1 reads ENHRY; CDR2 reads SYGVKD. Trimming stripped 7 bases from V and 8 bases from J, with 11 bases between. CDR3 length: 11 residues. The CDR3 DNA follows: TGTGCCATCACAATGGGAGGGGGCTACACCTTC. This gives the protein CAITMGGGYTF.

In its sample, this clone was seen once. The rearrangement links TRBV4-2 to TRBJ1-1; 11 bases are a match to TRBD1. The ends lost 4 bases at V and 0 bases at J; junction bases unmatched: 7. The CDR3 has 17 residues. Germline V gene data show CDR1 as LGHNA and CDR2 as YNFKEQ. The chain's CDR3 is CASSPGQGASLNTEAFF. CDR3 nucleotide sequence: TGTGCCAGCAGCCCAGGACAGGGGGCTTCATTGAACACTGAAGCTTTCTTT.

Regarding this clone: The sample carries other DNA sequences with the same CDR3. The CDR3 loop reads CASSRQGNQPQHF. DNA for the CDR3: TGTGCCAGCAGTCGACAGGGGAATCAGCCCCAGCATTTT. The rearrangement uses TRBV6-5 and TRBJ1-5, with 8 bases lining up with TRBD1. V lost 5 bases and J lost 4; bases outside the gene matches: 1. The germline gives CDR1 MNHEY, CDR2 SVGAGI. This CDR3 is 13 amino acids long.

The chain carries TRBV2 and TRBJ2-7; TRBD2 matches 9 bases. Germline CDR1 is SNHLY and CDR2 is FYNNEI. V shed 6 bases, J shed 5 bases, and the junction held 5 bases outside the gene matches. This CDR3 contains 13 residues. CDR3 sequence (DNA): TGTGCCAGCAGCGAGCGGGAGGTCCACGAGCAGTACTTC. This sequence encodes CASSEREVHEQYF.

The V call is TRBV6-5, the J call TRBJ2-7; perhaps TRBD1 as D (6 bases). Trimming removed 0 bases at V and 9 bases at J, with 15 bases between. The CDR3 sequence is 14 residues long. Germline V CDR1 and CDR2: MNHEY, SVGAGI. The CDR3: CASSYSLSQGRQYF. CDR3 nucleotide sequence: TGTGCCAGCAGTTACTCCTTATCACAGGGCCGGCAGTACTTC.